Listed below are T cell receptor beta chains from one sample, sequenced in a study of blood T cell repertoires in COVID-19. Profiled with immunoSEQ multiplex PCR; TCRdb holds only in-frame clones, not every one. The table includes 200,000 to 250,000 clones, about four fifths detected once. Sequencing was performed on peripheral blood. Receptors were obtained from a woman older than 75 with COVID-19, enrolled during active disease. The CDR3 runs from the conserved cysteine through the conserved F or W. Each record gives: CDR3 DNA, CDR3 protein, D gene, clone size, V gene, J gene. The D gene is left open where the match is weak. A clone size is listed for some rows: how often the clone was seen (once, few, many), or a class if it is expanded.

DNA: TGTGCCAGCAGCTTTGGACAGGGGAACACCGGGGAGCTGTTTTTT
CDR3: CASSFGQGNTGELFF
D: TRBD1
size: -
V: TRBV7-8
J: TRBJ2-2

DNA: TGTGCCAGCAGCTCTCGGACATCCTCCTCTGGGGCCAACGTCCTGACTTTC
CDR3: CASSSRTSSSGANVLTF
D: -
size: -
V: TRBV7-9
J: TRBJ2-6

DNA: TGTGCCAGCAGCCAAGAATGGGCAAAAGGATTTATGTCTTTT
CDR3: CASSQEWAKGFMSF
D: -
size: -
V: TRBV3-1/TRBV3-2
J: TRBJ1-3

DNA: TGCAGCGCCCGACTGAGCCTTGAAAAACTGTTTTTT
CDR3: CSARLSLEKLFF
D: -
size: -
V: TRBV29-1
J: TRBJ1-4

DNA: TGTGCCAGTAGCCCACTTCAGACAGTGCCATCCTACAATGAGCAGTTCTTC
CDR3: CASSPLQTVPSYNEQFF
D: -
size: -
V: TRBV19
J: TRBJ2-1

DNA: TGCGCCAGCAGCCCAGGACAGGGGGCGGGAGAGACCCAGTACTTC
CDR3: CASSPGQGAGETQYF
D: TRBD1
size: -
V: TRBV5-1
J: TRBJ2-5

DNA: TGTGCCAGCAGCCAAGATTATAGACTAGACACTGAAGCTTTCTTT
CDR3: CASSQDYRLDTEAFF
D: -
size: -
V: TRBV4-2
J: TRBJ1-1

DNA: TGTGCCATCAGTGAGACGGAGGCCAACACCATATATTTT
CDR3: CAISETEANTIYF
D: -
size: -
V: TRBV10-3
J: TRBJ1-3

DNA: TGTGCCAGCAGCTTTGCGAGGGGAGGCTCCTACGAGCAGTACTTC
CDR3: CASSFARGGSYEQYF
D: -
size: -
V: TRBV11-1
J: TRBJ2-7

DNA: TGTGCCAGCAGCTTGCGAGGGTACACTGAAGCTTTCTTT
CDR3: CASSLRGYTEAFF
D: -
size: -
V: TRBV11-1
J: TRBJ1-1

DNA: TGTGCCAGCAGCCACGACATAGCGAACACCGGGGAGCTGTTTTTT
CDR3: CASSHDIANTGELFF
D: -
size: once
V: TRBV11-2
J: TRBJ2-2

DNA: TGTGCCAGCAGTCTCCAGACAGATTACGAGCAGTACTTC
CDR3: CASSLQTDYEQYF
D: -
size: few
V: TRBV12-3/TRBV12-4
J: TRBJ2-7

DNA: TGTGCCAGCATTAGCGGGGCCAACACCGGGGAGCTGTTTTTT
CDR3: CASISGANTGELFF
D: TRBD2
size: -
V: TRBV28
J: TRBJ2-2

DNA: TGCAGCGCCCAATCTGTGGCTGGGGGGGGCTACACCTTC
CDR3: CSAQSVAGGGYTF
D: -
size: once
V: TRBV29-1
J: TRBJ1-2

DNA: TGTGCCAGCAGCGTAACGTATAGAGGGGAGGAGGGCTACACCTTC
CDR3: CASSVTYRGEEGYTF
D: -
size: -
V: TRBV9
J: TRBJ1-2

DNA: TGTGCCAGCAGTACTCAGCGGGGAGAGACCCAGTACTTC
CDR3: CASSTQRGETQYF
D: TRBD2
size: -
V: TRBV6-5
J: TRBJ2-5

DNA: TGCGCCAGCAGCTGGGGGGAACCTAGCTCTGGAAACACCATATATTTT
CDR3: CASSWGEPSSGNTIYF
D: -
size: -
V: TRBV5-1
J: TRBJ1-3

DNA: TGCAGCGTTGGTGGCCTGACAGGGGGATCCTACGAGCAGTACTTC
CDR3: CSVGGLTGGSYEQYF
D: TRBD1
size: -
V: TRBV29-1
J: TRBJ2-7

DNA: TGTGCTAGTGGTTTGGGACTAGCGCTCGGCAATGAGCAGTTCTTC
CDR3: CASGLGLALGNEQFF
D: TRBD2
size: -
V: TRBV12-5
J: TRBJ2-1

DNA: TGTGCCAGCAGCCCGCAGACAGGGGTTTCTGGCTACACCTTC
CDR3: CASSPQTGVSGYTF
D: TRBD1
size: -
V: TRBV7-2
J: TRBJ1-2

DNA: TGCGCCAGCAGCTTGGTTCGGGAGAGTGAGCAGTTCTTC
CDR3: CASSLVRESEQFF
D: -
size: -
V: TRBV5-1
J: TRBJ2-1

DNA: TGCGCCAGCAGCTTGGAAAGCTCCTCCTACGAGCAGTACTTC
CDR3: CASSLESSSYEQYF
D: -
size: once
V: TRBV5-1
J: TRBJ2-7

DNA: TGCGCCAGCAGCTTGAACTTAAATCAGCCCCAGCATTTT
CDR3: CASSLNLNQPQHF
D: -
size: -
V: TRBV5-1
J: TRBJ1-5

DNA: TGTGCCAGCAGCTTCGGGACAGTCGGCCCCTACGAGCAGTACTTC
CDR3: CASSFGTVGPYEQYF
D: TRBD1
size: -
V: TRBV7-8
J: TRBJ2-7

DNA: TGCGCCAGCAGCTTGGTGGGCGGGGGCATTCAGTACTTC
CDR3: CASSLVGGGIQYF
D: TRBD2
size: -
V: TRBV5-1
J: TRBJ2-4

DNA: TGTGCCAGCTCACCACTCTTAGCCGTGGGAGATTCACCCCTCCACTTT
CDR3: CASSPLLAVGDSPLHF
D: -
size: -
V: TRBV18
J: TRBJ1-6

DNA: TGTGCCAGCAGTGAGAGACGTGGGGGGTCGGGAAGAAATGGCTACACCTTC
CDR3: CASSERRGGSGRNGYTF
D: -
size: -
V: TRBV6-1
J: TRBJ1-2

DNA: TGTGCCAGCAGCTCCCAGGGGGCCAGGCCCCCTTTCTTT
CDR3: CASSSQGARPPFF
D: TRBD1
size: -
V: TRBV7-3
J: TRBJ1-1

DNA: TGTGCCAGCAGCCAAGACGGAGCCTACGAGCAGTACTTC
CDR3: CASSQDGAYEQYF
D: -
size: -
V: TRBV3-1/TRBV3-2
J: TRBJ2-7